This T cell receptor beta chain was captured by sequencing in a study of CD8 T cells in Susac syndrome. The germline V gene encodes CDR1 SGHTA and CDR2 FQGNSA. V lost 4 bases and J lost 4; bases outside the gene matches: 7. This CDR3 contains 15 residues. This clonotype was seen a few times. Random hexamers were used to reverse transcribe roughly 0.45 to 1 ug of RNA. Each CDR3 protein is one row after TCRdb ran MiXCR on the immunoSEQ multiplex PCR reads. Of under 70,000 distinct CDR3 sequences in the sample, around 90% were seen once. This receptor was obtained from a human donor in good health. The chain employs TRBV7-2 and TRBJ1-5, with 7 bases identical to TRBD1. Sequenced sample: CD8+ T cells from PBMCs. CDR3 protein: CASSSADRMNQPQHF. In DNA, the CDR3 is TGTGCCAGCAGCTCAGCGGACAGGATGAATCAGCCCCAGCATTTT.